This TCR beta chain stems from a study of cytomegalovirus exposure and HLA in healthy donors. This CDR3 has 14 residues. The V gene's germline CDR1 is MNHEY and CDR2 SMNVEV (reference sequence). Trimming pared 5 bases from V and 0 bases from J, leaving 5 bases between. PCR used 60 Vbeta primers and 13 Jbeta primers. The table came from immunoSEQ multiplex PCR; TCRdb's copy has only in-frame clones and leaves some out. In the table there are over 100,000 clones, around 66% of which are singletons. Sample: PBMCs. The chain has TRBV27 and TRBJ2-6; D remains ambiguous. The TCR sequence derives from a man aged 18 to 35 in good health and CMV-seronegative. The CDR3 DNA reads as TGTGCCAGCAGTGCGTACTCTGGGGCCAACGTCCTGACTTTC. Translating it yields CASSAYSGANVLTF.